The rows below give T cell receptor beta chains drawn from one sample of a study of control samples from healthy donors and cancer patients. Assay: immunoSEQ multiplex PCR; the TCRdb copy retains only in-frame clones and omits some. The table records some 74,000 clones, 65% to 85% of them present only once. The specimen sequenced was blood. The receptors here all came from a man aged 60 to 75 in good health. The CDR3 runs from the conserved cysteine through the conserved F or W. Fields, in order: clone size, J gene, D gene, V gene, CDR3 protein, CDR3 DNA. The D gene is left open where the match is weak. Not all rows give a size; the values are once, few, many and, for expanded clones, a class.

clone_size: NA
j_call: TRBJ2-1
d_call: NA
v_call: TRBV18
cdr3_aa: CASSPKRAGEQFF
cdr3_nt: TGTGCCAGCTCACCTAAAAGGGCCGGTGAGCAGTTCTTC

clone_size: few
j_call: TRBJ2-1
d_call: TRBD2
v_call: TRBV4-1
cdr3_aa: CASSQIGTSGIIEQFF
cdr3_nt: TGCGCCAGCAGCCAAATAGGGACTAGCGGGATCATTGAGCAGTTCTTC

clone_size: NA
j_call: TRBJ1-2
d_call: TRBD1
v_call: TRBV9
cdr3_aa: CASSAGTGEESYTF
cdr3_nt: TGTGCCAGCAGCGCCGGGACAGGGGAAGAGAGCTACACCTTC

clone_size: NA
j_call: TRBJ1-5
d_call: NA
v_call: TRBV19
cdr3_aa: CASSKQGQPQHF
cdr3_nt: TGTGCCAGTAGTAAACAGGGTCAGCCCCAGCATTTT

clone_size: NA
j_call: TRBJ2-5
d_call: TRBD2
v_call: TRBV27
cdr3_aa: CASSSASGRGTQYF
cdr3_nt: TGTGCCAGCAGTTCGGCTAGCGGGAGAGGTACCCAGTACTTC

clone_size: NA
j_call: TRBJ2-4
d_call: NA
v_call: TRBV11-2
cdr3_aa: CASSSPRVGNIQYF
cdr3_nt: TGTGCCAGCAGCTCCCCCCGGGTGGGAAACATTCAGTACTTC

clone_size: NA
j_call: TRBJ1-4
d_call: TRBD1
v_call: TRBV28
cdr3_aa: CASSFRTGAGEKLFF
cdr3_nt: TGTGCCAGCAGTTTTAGGACAGGGGCGGGTGAAAAACTGTTTTTT

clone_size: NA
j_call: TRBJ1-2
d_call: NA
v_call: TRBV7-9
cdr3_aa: CASSRDNYGYTF
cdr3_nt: TGTGCCAGCAGCCGGGACAACTATGGCTACACCTTC

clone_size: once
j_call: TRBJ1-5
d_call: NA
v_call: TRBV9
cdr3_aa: CASSVDGSNQPQHF
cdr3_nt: TGTGCCAGCAGCGTAGACGGGAGCAATCAGCCCCAGCATTTT

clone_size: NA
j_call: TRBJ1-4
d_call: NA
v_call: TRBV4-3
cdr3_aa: CASSREANEKLFF
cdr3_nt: TGCGCCAGCAGCCGAGAGGCTAATGAAAAACTGTTTTTT

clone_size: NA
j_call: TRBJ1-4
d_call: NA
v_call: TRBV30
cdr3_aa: CAWSVTGPRKGEKLFF
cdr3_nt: TGTGCCTGGAGTGTAACGGGGCCCAGAAAAGGGGAAAAACTGTTTTTT

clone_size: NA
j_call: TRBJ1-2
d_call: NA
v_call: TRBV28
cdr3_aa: CASSLFGSGYGYTF
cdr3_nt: TGTGCCAGCAGTTTATTTGGGAGCGGCTATGGCTACACCTTC

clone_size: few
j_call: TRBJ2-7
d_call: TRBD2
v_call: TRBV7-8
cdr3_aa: CASSPRAGAGHEQYF
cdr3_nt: TGTGCCAGCAGCCCTAGAGCGGGAGCGGGGCACGAGCAGTACTTC